These 24 T cell receptor beta chains share one sample of origin, sequenced in a study of cytomegalovirus exposure and HLA in healthy donors. Both 60 Vbeta primers and 13 Jbeta primers went into the PCR. Using immunoSEQ multiplex PCR, the repertoire was profiled, and TCRdb retains in-frame clones only, with some absent. Counted here are 100,000 to 150,000 clones, about 79% occurring once; the ten biggest clones make up about 2.5%. Material for sequencing was PBMCs. These receptors were collected from a man aged 45-65 years in good health and CMV-seronegative.

This rearrangement joins TRBV9 to TRBJ1-3; 7 nucleotides line up with TRBD1. Germline CDR1 is SGDLS and CDR2 is YYNGEE. Trimming cost V 3 bases and J 0 bases; bases outside gene matches: 9. The CDR3 length is 17 residues. CDR3 residues: CASSARQGFASGNTIYF. In nucleotides, the CDR3 is TGTGCCAGCAGCGCCCGACAGGGCTTTGCCTCTGGAAACACCATATATTTT.

This clone was recorded only once. This chain uses TRBV6-5 with TRBJ1-2; 10 bases map to TRBD1. V gave up 1 base and J gave up 7 bases; unmatched junction bases: 6. The CDR3 extends over 15 amino acids. Germline V gene sequence: CDR1 MNHEY, CDR2 SVGAGI. CDR3 coding DNA: TGTGCCAGCAGTTACTGGGACAGGGGAAGGGGTGGCTACACCTTC. Its translation: CASSYWDRGRGGYTF.

V and J are TRBV2 and TRBJ1-5, with 7 bases aligning to TRBD1. Germline V gene data show CDR1 as SNHLY and CDR2 as FYNNEI. Germline trimming cut 6 bases from V and 5 bases from J; bases unmatched to any gene: 7. This CDR3 is 14 amino acids long. CDR3 coding DNA: TGTGCCAGCAGATCGGAGGGACAGTATCAGCCCCAGCATTTT. Translated: CASRSEGQYQPQHF.

The CDR3 loop reads CASSSGRGGASDTQYF. CDR3 DNA: TGCGCCAGCAGCTCGGGGCGTGGGGGGGCCTCAGATACGCAGTATTTT. The chain has TRBV5-1 and TRBJ2-3; tentative D call: TRBD2 (7 bases). The V end lost 3 bases, the J end lost 4 bases, and 18 bases lay between the germline ends. Germline V gene lookup returns CDR1 SGHRS and CDR2 YFSETQ. This CDR3 is 16 amino acids long.

The V call is TRBV16, the J call TRBJ2-7; no firm D call. The CDR3 totals 14 residues. Trimming took 3 bases from V and 3 from J, leaving 12 bases between them. Germline CDR1 reads KGHSY; CDR2 reads FQNENV. CDR3 in amino acids: CASSHPGSLYEQYF. The CDR3 bases are TGTGCCAGCAGCCACCCCGGGTCTCTCTACGAGCAGTACTTC.

The V call is TRBV7-6, the J call TRBJ2-3; the match to TRBD1 covers 12 bases. Unmatched junction bases numbered 8, after V lost 6 bases and J lost 4 bases. The CDR3 has 16 amino acids. Germline CDR1 is SGHVS and CDR2 is FNYEAQ. CDR3: CASRVGQGAASDTQYF. DNA of the CDR3: TGTGCCAGCAGGGTGGGACAGGGGGCGGCTTCAGATACGCAGTATTTT.

This clone was recorded once. The V call is TRBV6-5, the J call TRBJ1-2; TRBD1 might be the D (6 bases). V was pared by 2 bases and J by 0 bases, with 10 bases between. There are 15 residues in the CDR3. Germline loops: CDR1 MNHEY, CDR2 SVGAGI. The CDR3 DNA reads TGTGCCAGCAGTTACAAGACAGGATCTAACTATGGCTACACCTTC. Translated, it gives CASSYKTGSNYGYTF.

The chain employs TRBV4-2 and TRBJ1-1, with D possibly TRBD1 on 6 matching bases. V gave up 4 bases and J gave up 3 bases, with 18 bases separating them. In germline, CDR1 is LGHNA, CDR2 YNFKEQ. The CDR3 runs to 16 residues. The CDR3 region is CASSPPPGQSYTEAFF. Here the CDR3 DNA reads TGTGCCAGCAGCCCCCCCCCAGGACAGTCCTACACTGAAGCTTTCTTT.

This chain connects TRBV6-5 to TRBJ2-7; 7 bases are shared with TRBD2. The CDR3 extends over 15 amino acids. Germline-derived CDR1 and CDR2 are MNHEY and SVGAGI. With 2 bases clipped from V and 5 bases from J, the junction kept 9 bases outside the gene matches. This CDR3 is CASSYGGGAWDEQYF. CDR3 nucleotides: TGTGCCAGCAGTTACGGGGGAGGGGCGTGGGACGAGCAGTACTTC.

This chain links TRBV9 with TRBJ2-1, with 7 nucleotides matching TRBD2. This CDR3 has 15 residues. J lost 1 base, V lost 3 bases, and 4 bases had no gene match. From germline, CDR1 is SGDLS and CDR2 YYNGEE. The CDR3: CASSAGGKSYNEQFF. The CDR3 DNA reads TGTGCCAGCAGCGCGGGGGGTAAGTCCTACAATGAGCAGTTCTTC.

The J gene is TRBJ2-5, the V gene TRBV5-6; 10 nucleotides align to TRBD1. J was trimmed by 11 bases and V by 3 bases; bases with no gene match: 7. The CDR3 is made up of 13 amino acids. CDR1 is SGHDT and CDR2 is YYEEEE in the germline V gene. The CDR3 nucleotides are TGTGCCAGCAGCTCGGGACAGGGGCATGAGCAGTACTTC. It is translated as CASSSGQGHEQYF. The full variable domain, its missing parts supplied by reference TRBV5-6 and TRBJ2-5, is DAGVTQSPTHLIKTRGQQVTLRCSPKSGHDTVSWYQQALGQGPQFIFQYYEEEERQRGNFPDRFSGHQFPNYSSELNVNALLLGDSALYLCASSSGQGHEQYFGPGTRLLVL.

This sequence joins TRBV18 and TRBJ1-1, with D unclear. Germline V gives CDR1 KGHSH, CDR2 LQKENI. The V and J ends lost 9 bases and 7 bases respectively, with 21 bases between them. The CDR3 has 14 amino acids. CDR3 loop: CASSSSSGSHEAFF. CDR3 coding DNA: TGTGCCAGTTCATCATCCTCCGGGTCGCATGAAGCTTTCTTT. The variable domain in full, with the rest retrieved from reference TRBV18 and TRBJ1-1, is NAGVMQNPRHLVRRRGQEARLRCSPMKGHSHVYWYRQLPEEGLKFMVYLQKENIIDESGMPKERFSAEFPKEGPSILRIQQVVRGDSAAYFCASSSSSGSHEAFFGQGTRLTVV.

This clone appeared a few times. This rearrangement joins TRBV27 to TRBJ1-6; 7 bases are shared with TRBD1. V lost 7 bases to trimming and J lost 8 bases; unmatched junction nucleotides: 2. There are 12 residues in the CDR3. CDR1 MNHEY and CDR2 SMNVEV come from the germline V gene (reference sequence). The CDR3 loop is CASTTGYSPLHF. CDR3 nucleotide sequence: TGTGCCAGCACGACAGGGTATTCACCCCTCCACTTT.

This clone was recorded only once. The rearrangement joins TRBV18 to TRBJ2-7; TRBD2 matches at 7 bases. Germline lookup yields CDR1 KGHSH and CDR2 LQKENI. The CDR3 sequence is 13 residues long. The J segment lost 5 bases and the V segment lost 3 bases, leaving 4 bases of the junction unmatched. CDR3 protein: CASSPGLDDEQYF. The CDR3 nucleotides are TGTGCCAGCTCACCCGGACTAGATGACGAGCAGTACTTC.

The genes are TRBV7-9 and TRBJ2-5; tentatively, D is TRBD2 (6 bases). The CDR3 is 14 residues long. Germline V gene lookup returns CDR1 SEHNR and CDR2 FQNEAQ (reference sequence). V dropped 5 bases and J dropped 5 bases, with 15 bases sitting between them. CDR3 in DNA: TGTGCCAGCAGCCCCACTAGCATCGGTGAGACCCAGTACTTC. As protein: CASSPTSIGETQYF.

The chain joins TRBV19 to TRBJ1-2; no clear D. Trimming removed 3 bases at V and 5 bases at J, with 10 bases between. This CDR3 region has 13 residues. Germline CDR1 LNHDA, CDR2 SQIVND (reference sequence). CDR3 sequence reads: CASSIGRGYGYTF. CDR3 DNA sequence: TGTGCCAGTAGTATCGGACGAGGGTATGGCTACACCTTC.

The chain is built from TRBV6-6 and TRBJ2-5; tentative D call: TRBD2 (5 bases). The J call may be incorrect, as the DNA end agrees better with TRBJ2-7. The CDR3 contains 13 residues. Germline assignment: CDR1 MNHNY and CDR2 SVGAGI (reference sequence). As DNA, the CDR3 is TGTGCCAGCACCATGAGCCGGGGTGGCGAGCAGTACTTC. This gives the protein CASTMSRGGEQYF.

The rearrangement joins TRBV7-6 to TRBJ1-6; 11 bases map to TRBD1. V gave up 5 bases and J gave up 9 bases; unmatched junction bases: 6. The V gene's germline CDR1 is SGHVS and CDR2 FNYEAQ. The CDR3 has 15 amino acids. The CDR3 bases are TGTGCCAGCAGCCCAGGGACAGGGGGTAGTTCACCCCTCCACTTT. It translates to CASSPGTGGSSPLHF.

The chain couples TRBV30 to TRBJ1-6; 8 bases map to TRBD1. Germline V lookup: CDR1 GTSNPN, CDR2 SVGIG (reference sequence). The CDR3 loop spans 15 amino acids. Trimming took 2 bases from V and 9 from J; bases not matched to a gene: 9. The CDR3 spells CAWSLTGQAFSPLHF. CDR3 bases: TGTGCCTGGAGTCTAACGGGACAGGCCTTTTCACCCCTCCACTTT.

J is TRBJ2-1 and V is TRBV27; TRBD2 agrees at 9 bases. The length of the CDR3 is 14 residues. CDR1 and CDR2 from the germline V gene are MNHEY and SMNVEV (reference sequence). V gave up 3 bases and J gave up 3 bases; unmatched junction bases: 0. The CDR3, as DNA: TGTGCCAGCAGTTTGCGGGGGGGCTACAATGAGCAGTTCTTC. Translation gives CASSLRGGYNEQFF.

CDR3 residues: CASSFLQGAEAFF. CDR3 nucleotide sequence: TGTGCCAGCAGTTTCCTTCAGGGGGCTGAAGCTTTCTTT. The rearrangement links TRBV6-5 to TRBJ1-1; 7 bases agree with TRBD1. The V gene's germline CDR1 is MNHEY and CDR2 SVGAGI. This CDR3 region has 13 residues. Trimming removed 4 bases from V and 6 bases from J; junction bases left unmatched: 5.

This chain joins TRBV5-6 and TRBJ1-4; maybe TRBD1 (5 bases). CDR1 and CDR2 from the germline V gene are SGHDT and YYEEEE. Trimming pared 4 bases from V and 7 bases from J, leaving 17 bases between. This CDR3 has 15 residues. The CDR3 spells CASSPSRAESEKLFF. The CDR3 DNA reads as TGTGCCAGCAGCCCAAGCAGGGCGGAGAGTGAAAAACTGTTTTTT.

The rearrangement joins TRBV10-3 to TRBJ1-1, with D possibly matching TRBD1 (5 bases). The CDR3 runs 13 residues. V was cut by 7 bases and J by 0 bases, with 9 bases left in between. Germline V gene lookup returns CDR1 ENHRY and CDR2 SYGVKD. The CDR3 is CAITAGLNTEAFF. CDR3 nucleotides: TGTGCCATCACCGCAGGGTTGAACACTGAAGCTTTCTTT.

A note on this clone: One end of the junction does not line up with germline, which may come from a read error. This chain uses TRBV7-7 with TRBJ1-1; D remains unclear. Germline loops: CDR1 SSHAT, CDR2 FNYEAQ (reference sequence). The CDR3 loop spans 15 amino acids. This CDR3 reads CASSLLSVGNTEAFF. CDR3 nucleotide sequence: TGTGCTAGCAGCTTATTGTCCGTCGGGAACACTGAAGCTTTCTTT.